This T cell receptor beta chain was sequenced in a study of CD8+ T cells in alopecia areata (dated by TCRdb to the late 2010s). Background on the whole study: The treated patients, all with moderate-to-severe alopecia areata, were enrolled in an open-label pilot trial of oral tofacitinib given at 5 to 10 mg twice daily. On the human side, TCRbeta sequencing was run on scalp tissue and on sorted CD4+ and CD8+ peripheral blood T cells from healthy controls and from alopecia areata patients with either patchy or totalis/universalis disease. Disease severity in treated patients was measured with the SALT score, which quantifies the percentage of affected scalp surface area. RNA was obtained with the PAXgene miRNA kit for fixed scalp, the miRNeasy kit for PBMCs, and the RNeasy kit for mouse skin. To study T cell clonal expansion in alopecia areata, the researchers applied high-throughput TCRbeta sequencing to both the C3H/HeJ mouse model and human patients. Biopsies were taken from tofacitinib-treated patients at baseline and at 4 and 24 weeks of treatment, and a later scalp biopsy was taken in several of the tofacitinib-treated patients. Scalp clonality was compared among normal scalp (n=4), patchy alopecia areata scalp (n=8), and alopecia totalis/universalis scalp (n=8). Amplification of TCRbeta CDR3 regions was done by immunoSEQ multiplex PCR using 35 Vbeta forward primers and 13 Jbeta reverse primers. Tofacitinib was administered for 6 to 18 months, and 6 months of follow-up off drug were then conducted to assess delayed response and recurrence. The full study reports these points: Unlike mouse skin, which is dominated by gammadelta T cells, normal human skin has resident alphabeta T cells that are also sequenced, and this complicates analysis of the scalp TCR repertoire. TCR sequences shared between patients were less clear than in mice, possibly partly because of HLA diversity in the patient population. Because the treated cohort was small and had only one nonresponder, larger studies are needed to examine links between baseline CD8+ expansion and response. Scalp clonality and the number of expanded CD8+ clones among the top 100 scalp clones were significantly decreased by tofacitinib. Lesional scalp, especially in alopecia totalis/universalis, showed higher clonality and more expanded CD8+ clones than normal scalp, suggesting antigenic drive. Many expanded lesional clones persisted in scalp and blood during tofacitinib treatment, which may partly explain relapse after stopping treatment.

The library was prepared using the immunoSEQ multiplex PCR assay. For TCR sequencing, RNA was extracted from every sample and reverse transcribed into cDNA to serve as template. SuperScript III was used for first-strand cDNA synthesis, primed with a 2:1 mix of oligo-dT and random hexamers. A synthetic immune receptor repertoire was used to assess amplification bias, and residual bias was removed computationally. The study's own analysis went as follows. Raw reads were preprocessed for error removal, and CDR3 was defined according to IMGT conventions as running from the conserved cysteine to phenylalanine. Clonality was calculated as 1 minus Shannon entropy normalized by log2 of the number of productive unique TCRs. Whether scalp clones were CD4 or CD8 was inferred by matching scalp TCRbeta sequences against CD4 and CD8 repertoires sorted from blood. As stored in TCRdb, this immuneACCESS dataset retains in-frame rearrangements with V and J assigned. A fraction of the clones does not appear; measured against another copy, unresolved V genes explain less than half of the discrepancy, and the remainder lacks a known reason. D and trimming were read from the DNA, whereas the V and J calls and clone size are those reported in that table. The table for this sample lists approximately 160,000 clones; approximately 60% of them were counted only once. 11% to 15% of the sample is taken by the ten largest.

Per the publication, the time point label means: around 24 weeks on oral tofacitinib. Taken with the paper, the label for treatment or condition translates to: oral pan-JAK inhibitor, 5-10 mg twice daily. From alopecia areata patients, peripheral blood was collected along with lesional scalp punch biopsies. PBMCs were separated by density centrifugation and stained for CD3, CD4 and CD8, after which CD4+ and CD8+ T cells were sorted on a FACSAria. In regard to this clone: The antigen it binds to is not known. Base qualities are missing; no much larger clone stands one base away.

The sample was CD4+ T cells sorted from blood, taken at week 24, from a patient treated with tofacitinib. The origin of this receptor is a human donor with alopecia areata.

The sequence in DNA is TGCAGCGTCGAAACAGGGATGGGGCAGTACTTC. Translated, it reads CSVETGMGQYF. The rearrangement joined TRBV29-1 to TRBJ2-7; 6 matching bases give a weak D call of TRBD1. The V end loses 6 bases and the J end loses 9 bases, and a stretch of 15 bases separates them. Including the terminal cysteine and phenylalanine, the CDR3 comprises 11 residues. The CDR3 DNA has 33 bases and is translated from base 1. As encoded in the germline V gene, CDR1 is SQVTM while CDR2 is ANQGSEA.